The clone carrying this T cell receptor (beta chain) was detected a few times. In germline, CDR1 is SQVTM, CDR2 ANQGSEA. The CDR3 extends over 16 amino acids. The junction had 9 bases not matched to a gene; V was cut back by 6 bases and J by 1 base. The data stem from a study of T-cell reconstitution after alpha-beta-depleted transplantation in children. TCRbeta library preparation incorporated unique molecular identifiers. MiXCR, run by TCRdb on the PCR reads, gives a single entry per CDR3 protein. The table has some 500,000 distinct CDR3 sequences, about a sixth seen once. The V and J genes are TRBV29-1 and TRBJ2-6; 7 bases match TRBD1. This specimen consisted of PBMCs from the stem cell graft donor, obtained from the stem cell graft. This clonotype was sampled from a human donor who donated a stem cell graft to a child with acute lymphoblastic leukemia. Written as DNA, the CDR3 is TGCAGCGTCAGCCCGGGACAGAGGTCTGGGGCCAACGTCCTGACTTTC. It encodes CSVSPGQRSGANVLTF.